A single sample gave rise to the 30 T cell receptor beta chains below, sequenced in a study of lymphopenia after photon versus proton radiotherapy. Assay: immunoSEQ multiplex PCR; the TCRdb copy retains only in-frame clones and omits some. The profile covers thousands of clones, with approximately 88% appearing a single time and 20% to 25% taken by the ten largest. The sequencing used peripheral blood, collected from a patient treated with photon-based radiotherapy. These receptors were taken from a man aged 80 or over with cholangiocarcinoma.

The chain couples TRBV6-5 to TRBJ2-7; 9 positions agree with TRBD1. CDR1 MNHEY and CDR2 SVGAGI come from the germline V gene. Germline trimming cut 0 bases from V and 7 bases from J; bases unmatched to any gene: 4. The CDR3 contains 14 residues. The CDR3 DNA reads as TGTGCCAGCAGTTACTCGAGGGACAGGGATGAGCAGTACTTC. This gives the protein CASSYSRDRDEQYF.

The chain recombines TRBV18 with TRBJ2-5; weak D call: TRBD1 (5 bases). V lost 3 bases and J 3 bases, leaving 11 bases between the germline ends. Germline CDR1 and CDR2: KGHSH and LQKENI. This CDR3 is built from 14 residues. The CDR3 protein is CASSPTQGKETQYF. DNA of the CDR3: TGTGCCAGCTCACCTACTCAGGGAAAAGAGACCCAGTACTTC. Supplemented by reference TRBV18 and TRBJ2-5, the full variable domain reads NAGVMQNPRHLVRRRGQEARLRCSPMKGHSHVYWYRQLPEEGLKFMVYLQKENIIDESGMPKERFSAEFPKEGPSILRIQQVVRGDSAAYFCASSPTQGKETQYFGPGTRLLVL.

The genes are TRBV6-5 and TRBJ1-2; D is unclear. V lost 10 bases to trimming and J lost 3 bases, with 15 bases between them. Per the germline V gene, CDR1 is MNHEY and CDR2 is SVGAGI. CDR3 size: 13 residues. CDR3 DNA: TGTGCCACCACACCTCGGCAAGACTATGGCTACACCTTC. It yields the protein CATTPRQDYGYTF.

The CDR3 DNA follows: TGTGCCTGGAGGCCGGGACAGAGCTCCTACAATGAGCAGTTCTTC. Translation gives CAWRPGQSSYNEQFF. This sequence joins TRBV30 and TRBJ2-1; TRBD1 matches 7 bases. The ends lost 3 bases at V and 0 bases at J; junction bases unmatched: 5. The length of the CDR3 is 15 residues. Germline CDR1 is GTSNPN and CDR2 is SVGIG (reference sequence).

The chain links TRBV10-3 to TRBJ2-7; 16 bases are shared with TRBD2. V was pared by 6 bases and J by 3 bases, with 2 bases of the junction left unmatched. Germline V gives CDR1 ENHRY, CDR2 SYGVKD. The CDR3 consists of 15 residues. The CDR3 loop reads CAIRGLAGGNYEQYF. CDR3 in DNA: TGTGCCATCAGGGGACTAGCGGGGGGGAACTACGAGCAGTACTTC.

A few counts support this clone. The V and J genes are TRBV15 and TRBJ2-3, with 10 positions matching TRBD2. The CDR3 runs to 16 residues. Germline V gene data show CDR1 as LNHNV and CDR2 as YYDKDF (reference sequence). V lost 4 bases to trimming and J lost 0 bases; unmatched junction nucleotides: 4. The CDR3 DNA follows: TGTGCCACCAGCAAAGGACTAGCGGAGAGCACAGATACGCAGTATTTT. Translated: CATSKGLAESTDTQYF.

The V gene is TRBV11-3, the J gene TRBJ2-5; D unclear. The CDR3 contains 13 residues. Trimming cost V 1 base and J 5 bases, with 8 bases left between them. The germline V gene has CDR1 SGHNT and CDR2 YENEEA. The CDR3 region is CASSLGIMETQYF. The CDR3, as DNA: TGTGCCAGCAGCTTAGGAATTATGGAGACCCAGTACTTC.

CDR3 nucleotides: TGTGCCAGCAGCTTAGCGCAGACCAATCAGCCCCAGCATTTT. Translated: CASSLAQTNQPQHF. The rearrangement uses TRBV7-6 and TRBJ1-5; D unresolved. V lost 0 bases and J 3 bases, leaving 6 bases between the germline ends. The germline V gene encodes CDR1 SGHVS and CDR2 FNYEAQ. This CDR3 contains 14 residues.

This chain uses TRBV6-5 with TRBJ1-2; D unclear. Germline lookup yields CDR1 MNHEY and CDR2 SVGAGI. The germline V and J ends were trimmed by 5 bases and 8 bases, with 15 bases remaining between them. The CDR3 consists of 13 residues. CDR3 coding DNA: TGTGCCAGCAGTGCCTGGGAGGGTGAGGGCTACACCTTC. Translating gives CASSAWEGEGYTF.

The V gene is TRBV28, the J gene TRBJ1-2; D is unclear. V was clipped by 2 bases and J by 4 bases, with 5 bases between them. CDR1 and CDR2 (germline): MDHEN, SYDVKM. This CDR3 spans 12 amino acids. This CDR3 reads CASSLPVYGYTF. CDR3 in DNA: TGTGCCAGCAGTTTACCAGTCTATGGCTACACCTTC.

The chain carries TRBV12-5 and TRBJ1-5; 7 bases are a match to TRBD1. The CDR3 runs 16 residues. Per the germline V gene, CDR1 is LGHNT and CDR2 is FRNRAP. V lost 1 base and J lost 6; bases outside the gene matches: 9. In DNA form, the CDR3 reads TGTGCTAGTGGTTTGGCACTCCCAAGGGGGCTTCAGCCCCAGCATTTT. It is translated as CASGLALPRGLQPQHF.

The chain employs TRBV5-4 and TRBJ2-7; 8 bases line up with TRBD1. In germline, CDR1 is SGHNT, CDR2 YYREEE (reference sequence). CDR3 size: 14 residues. V lost 4 bases to trimming and J lost 6 bases; unmatched junction nucleotides: 9. This CDR3 is CASSRKTGVIEQYF. In DNA form, the CDR3 reads TGTGCCAGCAGCCGAAAGACAGGGGTAATCGAGCAGTACTTC.

This clone has a single count. The genes are TRBV28 and TRBJ1-2, with 9 bases that match TRBD1. The length of the CDR3 is 14 residues. The V gene's germline CDR1 is MDHEN and CDR2 SYDVKM. V lost 6 bases to trimming and J lost 4 bases; unmatched junction nucleotides: 6. CDR3 in amino acids: CASSPTGGGYGYTF. The CDR3 nucleotides read TGTGCCAGCAGCCCTACAGGGGGCGGCTATGGCTACACCTTC.

The V gene is TRBV6-1, the J gene TRBJ2-3; D unclear. Germline V CDR1 and CDR2: MNHNS, SASEGT. The CDR3 has 14 amino acids. With 8 bases removed from V and 3 bases from J, the gap between germline ends came to 15 bases. CDR3 nucleotides: TGTGCCAGCCTGCTGGAGTTTGGGACAGATACGCAGTATTTT. Translating it yields CASLLEFGTDTQYF.

The gene calls are TRBV28 and TRBJ2-1; 11 bases are shared with TRBD2. The CDR3 covers 16 residues. J lost 8 bases, V lost 4 bases, and 10 bases had no gene match. Germline V lookup: CDR1 MDHEN, CDR2 SYDVKM. The CDR3 loop reads CASSSPQTSGAYEQFF. The DNA of the CDR3 is TGTGCCAGCAGTTCCCCCCAGACTAGCGGGGCGTATGAGCAGTTCTTC.

The V gene is TRBV19, the J gene TRBJ2-5; D unresolved. The CDR3 has 11 amino acids. V shed 3 bases and J shed 5 bases, with 4 bases lying between them. The germline V gene has CDR1 LNHDA and CDR2 SQIVND (reference sequence). This CDR3 reads CASSISETQYF. The CDR3 DNA sequence: TGTGCCAGTAGTATTTCGGAGACCCAGTACTTC.

The chain is built from TRBV9 and TRBJ2-3; D gene uncertain. V was pared by 7 bases and J by 0 bases, with 12 bases between. The CDR3 length is 14 residues. Germline V lookup: CDR1 SGDLS, CDR2 YYNGEE. The CDR3 DNA reads TGTGCCAGCGCCAGACTGCCAAGCACAGATACGCAGTATTTT. Encoded protein: CASARLPSTDTQYF.

This sequence joins TRBV2 and TRBJ2-3; D is uncertain. This CDR3 is built from 13 residues. The germline V and J ends were trimmed by 7 bases and 6 bases, with 14 bases remaining between them. Germline V lookup: CDR1 SNHLY, CDR2 FYNNEI. Here the CDR3 DNA reads TGTGCCAGCAACCCCCTCGGTGCGGATACGCAGTATTTT. This encodes CASNPLGADTQYF.

This clone has a handful of counts. The chain is built from TRBV5-1 and TRBJ1-1; 7 nucleotides line up with TRBD1. The J segment lost 3 bases and the V segment lost 4 bases, leaving 6 bases of the junction unmatched. CDR1 and CDR2 from the germline V gene are SGHRS and YFSETQ. The CDR3 is 14 residues long. The CDR3 sequence: CASSSTGAHTEAFF. CDR3 coding DNA: TGCGCCAGCAGCAGCACAGGGGCGCACACTGAAGCTTTCTTT. The whole variable domain, remainder taken from reference TRBV5-1 and TRBJ1-1, is KAGVTQTPRYLIKTRGQQVTLSCSPISGHRSVSWYQQTPGQGLQFLFEYFSETQRNKGNFPGRFSGRQFSNSRSEMNVSTLELGDSALYLCASSSTGAHTEAFFGQGTRLTVV.

In DNA, the CDR3 is TGTGCCAGCAATCCCCAAACCGGGAAGGGGGCGAGCACTGAAGCTTTCTTT. Its protein is CASNPQTGKGASTEAFF. The chain carries TRBV28 and TRBJ1-1; 7 nucleotides match TRBD1. V lost 7 bases to trimming and J lost 4 bases; unmatched junction nucleotides: 18. From germline, CDR1 is MDHEN and CDR2 SYDVKM. The CDR3 consists of 17 residues.

This clone came up once. V gene TRBV7-9 combines with J gene TRBJ2-5, with D tentatively TRBD1 (6 bases). The V and J ends lost 1 base and 5 bases respectively, with 8 bases between them. The CDR3 runs to 13 residues. CDR1 and CDR2 (germline): SEHNR, FQNEAQ (reference sequence). CDR3 protein: CASSLGGLETQYF. CDR3 nucleotide sequence: TGTGCCAGCAGCTTAGGGGGGCTGGAGACCCAGTACTTC.

This rearrangement joins TRBV2 to TRBJ1-3; tentatively, D is TRBD1 (6 bases). The germline CDR1 and CDR2 sequences are SNHLY and FYNNEI. The CDR3 contains 14 residues. Trimming shortened V by 4 bases and J by 4 bases, and 11 bases separated the two germline ends. CDR3: CASSVGGPGNTIYF. The CDR3 nucleotides are TGTGCCAGCAGTGTGGGGGGCCCGGGAAACACCATATATTTT.

The chain joins TRBV18 to TRBJ2-5, with 14 bases aligning to TRBD2. Germline V gives CDR1 KGHSH, CDR2 LQKENI. Germline trimming cut 3 bases from V and 4 bases from J; bases unmatched to any gene: 10. The CDR3 totals 18 residues. CDR3 protein: CASSPVLGLAGGLETQYF. The CDR3 DNA reads TGTGCCAGCTCACCCGTCCTCGGACTAGCGGGGGGATTAGAGACCCAGTACTTC. The variable domain in full, with the rest retrieved from reference TRBV18 and TRBJ2-5, is NAGVMQNPRHLVRRRGQEARLRCSPMKGHSHVYWYRQLPEEGLKFMVYLQKENIIDESGMPKERFSAEFPKEGPSILRIQQVVRGDSAAYFCASSPVLGLAGGLETQYFGPGTRLLVL.

V gene TRBV15 combines with J gene TRBJ2-7; D may be TRBD1 (5 bases). Germline V CDR1 and CDR2: LNHNV, YYDKDF (reference sequence). V was pared by 0 bases and J by 6 bases, with 15 bases between. The CDR3 length is 15 residues. The chain's CDR3 is CATSRDNRPRGEQYF. The CDR3, as DNA: TGTGCCACCAGCAGAGATAACCGCCCTAGGGGCGAGCAGTACTTC.

This sequence joins TRBV7-9 and TRBJ1-3; D possibly corresponds to TRBD1 (5 bases). V was pared by 6 bases and J by 0 bases, with 21 bases between. Germline CDR1 is SEHNR and CDR2 is FQNEAQ (reference sequence). This CDR3 comprises 18 residues. CDR3 DNA: TGTGCCAGCAGTATTCGAGGGACTGATACTAACTCTGGAAACACCATATATTTT. This codes for CASSIRGTDTNSGNTIYF.

The genes are TRBV2 and TRBJ1-6; D gene ambiguous. V was shortened by 4 bases and J by 5 bases, with 12 bases between the two germline ends. CDR3 size: 15 residues. Germline assignment: CDR1 SNHLY and CDR2 FYNNEI. For the CDR3, the DNA is TGTGCCAGCAGTGTGGAACGGACCGATAATTCACCCCTCCACTTT. Its protein is CASSVERTDNSPLHF.

The chain carries TRBV5-4 and TRBJ2-1; the match to TRBD2 covers 9 bases. Trimming at V came to 2 bases and at J to 4 bases, leaving 4 bases not matched to a gene. Germline assignment: CDR1 SGHNT and CDR2 YYREEE (reference sequence). The CDR3 is 15 residues long. CDR3 DNA sequence: TGTGCCAGCAGCTTTGCGGGGGGGACGTACAATGAGCAGTTCTTC. It yields the protein CASSFAGGTYNEQFF.

The rearrangement uses TRBV10-3 and TRBJ1-6; D unclear. The CDR3 extends over 17 amino acids. In germline, CDR1 is ENHRY, CDR2 SYGVKD. Trimming left V 0 bases short and J 5 bases short, with 14 bases between. CDR3 sequence (DNA): TGTGCCATCAGTGAGTCAGAAAGGGTGACGGATAATTCACCCCTCCACTTT. It translates to CAISESERVTDNSPLHF.

The chain carries TRBV28 and TRBJ2-3; 8 bases are shared with TRBD1. This CDR3 region has 17 residues. In germline, CDR1 is MDHEN, CDR2 SYDVKM. V dropped 1 base and J dropped 1; count of bases not matched to a gene: 7. The CDR3 nucleotides read TGTGCCAGCAGTTTATCCTCCCTGGACAGGGGCACAGATACGCAGTATTTT. Amino acid sequence: CASSLSSLDRGTDTQYF.

This clone was detected only once. This sequence joins TRBV7-8 and TRBJ2-1; D is unresolved. V was cut by 5 bases and J by 9 bases, with 20 bases left in between. The CDR3 is made up of 15 amino acids. Germline CDR1 and CDR2: SGHVS and FQNEAQ. The CDR3 sequence is CASSVDSVGLFEQFF. The DNA for the CDR3 is TGTGCCAGCAGCGTAGACTCGGTCGGCCTTTTTGAGCAGTTCTTC.